This entry is about one T cell receptor (beta chain). This specimen belongs to a study of blood T cell repertoires in COVID-19. The data were produced by immunoSEQ multiplex PCR, yet TCRdb's version contains in-frame clones alone and is incomplete. The profile covers some 130,000 clones, with more than 75% appearing a single time and roughly 9.8% taken by the ten largest. The TCR originated in a man between 60 and 75 years old who had recovered from COVID-19. Sequences were obtained from peripheral blood.

CDR3 sequence reads: CAISESGGRDSPLHF. The CDR3 region has the DNA TGTGCCATCAGTGAGTCGGGGGGTAGAGATTCACCCCTCCACTTT. The genes are TRBV10-3 and TRBJ1-6; D perhaps matches TRBD1 (5 bases). V was cut by 0 bases and J by 8 bases, with 11 bases left in between. Germline V gene sequence: CDR1 ENHRY, CDR2 SYGVKD. The CDR3 sequence is 15 residues long.